This TCR beta chain was recovered during a study of control samples from healthy donors and cancer patients. The CDR3 contains 15 residues. Deletions cut 3 bases from V and 5 bases from J, with 16 bases between. CDR1 and CDR2 (germline): ENHRY, SYGVKD. The method was immunoSEQ multiplex PCR; TCRdb's version includes in-frame clones alone and lacks a portion of them. Of around 100,000 clones listed, around nine tenths were seen once; the top ten hold 3%. This sequence originates from a human donor in good health. The donor label of this sample is uncertain. The sample comprised blood. The chain joins TRBV10-3 to TRBJ1-2; TRBD1 might be the D (5 bases). Here the CDR3 reads CAISDGGTWAYGYTF. In nucleotides, the CDR3 is TGTGCCATCAGTGACGGGGGGACCTGGGCTTATGGCTACACCTTC.